A single T cell receptor beta chain is shown here with its context. Its cognate antigen is unknown. TCRdb's copy holds only in-frame clones and misses some; the assay was immunoSEQ multiplex PCR. Of under 95,000 clones listed, over 70% are singletons. The data originate from a study of PD-1 blockade in mismatch repair-deficient tumors. Study-level findings and limits: Tumor-resident clones, often absent from pretreatment blood, expanded after pembrolizumab and then contracted.

CDR1 SNHLY and CDR2 FYNNEI come from the germline V gene. This CDR3 is built from 16 residues. V was pared by 3 bases and J by 3 bases, with 14 bases between. This material consisted of peripheral blood, taken 12 weeks after starting pembrolizumab. The chain combines TRBV2 with TRBJ2-2; tentatively, D is TRBD2 (6 bases). The receptor comes from an adult with mismatch repair-deficient cancer. For the CDR3, the DNA is TGTGCCAGCAGTGACACCGTGGCGGGGTACACCGGGGAGCTGTTTTTT. Encoded protein: CASSDTVAGYTGELFF.